This TCR beta chain was recovered during a study of T cell responses to AZD1222 COVID-19 vaccine. Data came from immunoSEQ multiplex PCR; TCRdb stores just in-frame clones and leaves some out. Of around 130,000 clones in the sample, 70% to 90% were seen once. For this clone: No antigen is known for it.

Broader study findings: Following two doses of AZD1222, Spike-specific TCR breadth and depth rose.

Per the germline V gene, CDR1 is SQVTM and CDR2 is ANQGSEA. The V end was cut by 1 base, the J end by 2 bases, with 5 bases between. This CDR3 spans 13 amino acids. The material sequenced was peripheral blood, taken 28 days after the second AZD1222 dose. This sequence originates from an adult who received the AZD1222 COVID-19 vaccine. The chain couples TRBV29-1 to TRBJ2-2; D is uncertain. The CDR3 DNA reads TGCAGCGTTGAAGGGCACAACACCGGGGAGCTGTTTTTT. Translation gives CSVEGHNTGELFF.